Listed here is a single T cell receptor beta chain. Antigen unknown. At the DNA level, this CDR3 is encoded by other sequences in the same sample as well. This entry belongs to a study of cytomegalovirus exposure and HLA in healthy donors. Trimming pared 6 bases from V and 3 bases from J, leaving 12 bases between. Germline loops: CDR1 MNHEY, CDR2 SMNVEV (reference sequence). This CDR3 contains 13 residues. The primer mix had 60 Vbeta and 13 Jbeta primers. Repertoires were generated with immunoSEQ multiplex PCR, while TCRdb's copy carries only in-frame clones and drops some. The sample yields fewer than 200,000 clones, roughly 77% seen once. Study observations and caveats: Reports credit the classifier with highly specific, highly sensitive diagnosis of cytomegalovirus status. Among CMV-associated TCR beta chains, most appeared HLA-restricted in a later analysis. Beyond CMV serostatus, there was no information to go on about immune exposure.

Sequencing was done on a sample of PBMCs. This sequence originates from a man aged 25 to 40 in good health and CMV-seropositive. The J gene is TRBJ2-7, the V gene TRBV27; possible D gene TRBD1, 6 bases. DNA of the CDR3: TGTGCCAGCAGCCTAGGACAGAGCTACGAGCAGTACTTC. Its translation is CASSLGQSYEQYF.